The entry below describes one T cell receptor (beta chain). Its target is unknown. This entry is derived from a study of T cells expressing NK-cell markers. Study at large: From sorted CD3+CD56+NKG2C+, CD3+CD56+NKG2C- and CD3+CD56-NKG2C+ T cells came the TCR beta repertoires.

Making the TCR beta cDNA relied on 5'RACE template switching with UMIs. TCRdb processed the 5' RACE reads again and assigns one entry to each CDR3 protein, with no DNA. The specimen's table records 450,000 to 600,000 distinct CDR3 sequences. General study points: Whether expanded NKG2C-expressing T cell clones recognize HCMV is unknown.

This CDR3 is built from 16 residues. The germline V gene has CDR1 SEHNR and CDR2 FQNEAQ (reference sequence). This rearrangement joins TRBV7-9 to TRBJ2-1; without DNA, the TCRdb call of TRBD2 cannot be checked. This receptor was obtained from a man in his late teens or twenties in good health. Input material: blood T cells: a sorted CD56 or NKG2C T cell subset, CD4+ or CD8+ T cells, or bulk PBMC T cells (not recorded which). The chain's CDR3 is CASSPPGLAGAGEQFF.